Presented here are 8 T cell receptor beta chains from one specimen sequenced in a study of PD-1 blockade in classical Hodgkin lymphoma. Some clones are missing from TCRdb's copy, which holds only in-frame ones; the method was immunoSEQ multiplex PCR. The sample holds roughly 70,000 clones, over 90% seen once. Time point meaning: newly diagnosed, previously untreated cHL patient sample. Material: peripheral blood mononuclear cells (PBMCs). These receptors were taken from a human donor with classical Hodgkin lymphoma.

The gene calls are TRBV19 and TRBJ2-1; D is perhaps TRBD1 or TRBD2 (5 bases each). The V gene lost 5 bases and the J gene lost 4 bases, with 12 bases spanning the gap. The CDR3 runs to 14 residues. Germline CDR1 reads LNHDA; CDR2 reads SQIVND (reference sequence). CDR3: CASSPGRSYNEQFF. CDR3 bases: TGTGCCAGTAGTCCGGGACGGAGTTACAATGAGCAGTTCTTC.

The chain carries TRBV19 and TRBJ2-7; a possible D gene is TRBD1 (6 bases). Trimming removed 3 bases at V and 0 bases at J, with 12 bases between. The CDR3 spans 15 residues. Germline V gene sequence: CDR1 LNHDA, CDR2 SQIVND (reference sequence). DNA of the CDR3: TGTGCCAGTAGTATGGGACAATCGAGCTCCTACGAGCAGTACTTC. Translation gives CASSMGQSSSYEQYF.

J is TRBJ2-5 and V is TRBV6-5; D is undetermined. The ends were cut back, 0 bases at V and 5 bases at J, with 7 bases in the middle. Germline V CDR1 and CDR2: MNHEY, SVGAGI. The CDR3 covers 13 residues. The CDR3, as DNA: TGTGCCAGCAGTTACTCGGAAATCGAGACCCAGTACTTC. Its translation is CASSYSEIETQYF.

This chain connects TRBV25-1 to TRBJ2-7; 8 bases are shared with TRBD1. The V gene end was trimmed by 0 bases and the J gene end by 5 bases; junction bases not matched to a gene: 0. This CDR3 has 13 amino acids. CDR1 is MGHDK, CDR2 SYGVNS, per germline. The CDR3 is CASSEYRGHEQYF. The DNA of the CDR3 is TGTGCCAGCAGTGAATACAGGGGGCACGAGCAGTACTTC.

This chain joins TRBV29-1 and TRBJ1-1, with D unclear. Trimming shortened V by 5 bases and J by 7 bases, and 8 bases separated the two germline ends. CDR1 is SQVTM and CDR2 is ANQGSEA in the germline V gene. This CDR3 comprises 10 residues. The CDR3 nucleotides read TGCAGCGTTAGGTCGGTTGAAGCTTTCTTT. Translation: CSVRSVEAFF. Filled out from reference TRBV29-1 and TRBJ1-1, the complete variable domain reads SAVISQKPSRDICQRGTSLTIQCQVDSQVTMMFWYRQQPGQSLTLIATANQGSEATYESGFVIDKFPISRPNLTFSTLTVSNMSPEDSSIYLCSVRSVEAFFGQGTRLTVV.

The chain uses TRBV6-6 and TRBJ1-4; D is possibly TRBD1 (5 bases). Trimming cost V 6 bases and J 15 bases, with 23 bases left between them. CDR1 is MNHNY and CDR2 is SVGAGI in the germline V gene (reference sequence). This CDR3 spans 14 amino acids. The CDR3 coding sequence is TGTGCCAGCAGCCCGGGGGGTGTACCGGGAGGGGTGTTTTTT. Translation: CASSPGGVPGGVFF.

A remark on this clone: The junction and the germline gene differ at one end; a read error may be behind it. The genes are TRBV29-1 and TRBJ2-6, with D perhaps assigned TRBD1 or TRBD2 (6 bases each). The CDR3 loop spans 13 amino acids. Germline V gene sequence: CDR1 SQVTM, CDR2 ANQGSEA. CDR3 nucleotide sequence: TGCAGCGTTGGTAAAGGAGGGGGCAACGTCCTGACTTTC. This translates into CSVGKGGGNVLTF.

The CDR3 protein is CASRRDSFYEQYF. CDR3 nucleotides: TGTGCCAGCAGGAGGGACAGCTTCTACGAGCAGTACTTC. The chain recombines TRBV27 with TRBJ2-7, with 7 bases that match TRBD1. Germline CDR1 reads MNHEY; CDR2 reads SMNVEV (reference sequence). J gave up 3 bases and V 6 bases, and 5 bases lay outside the gene matches. The CDR3 spans 13 residues.